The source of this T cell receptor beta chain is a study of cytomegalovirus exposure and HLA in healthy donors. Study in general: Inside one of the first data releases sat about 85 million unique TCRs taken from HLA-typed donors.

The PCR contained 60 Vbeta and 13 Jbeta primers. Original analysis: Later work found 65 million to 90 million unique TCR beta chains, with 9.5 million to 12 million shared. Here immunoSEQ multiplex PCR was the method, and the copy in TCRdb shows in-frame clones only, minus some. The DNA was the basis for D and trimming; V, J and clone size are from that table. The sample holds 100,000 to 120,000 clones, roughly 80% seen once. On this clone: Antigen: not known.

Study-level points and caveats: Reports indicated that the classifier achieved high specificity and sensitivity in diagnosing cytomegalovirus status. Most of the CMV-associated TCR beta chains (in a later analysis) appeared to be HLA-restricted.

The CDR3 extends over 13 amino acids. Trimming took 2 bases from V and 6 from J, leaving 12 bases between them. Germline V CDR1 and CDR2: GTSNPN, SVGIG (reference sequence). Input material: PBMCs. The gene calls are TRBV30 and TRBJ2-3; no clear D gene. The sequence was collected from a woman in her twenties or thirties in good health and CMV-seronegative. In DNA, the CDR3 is TGTGCCTGGAGTCTATCGACTCCGGATACGCAGTATTTT. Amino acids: CAWSLSTPDTQYF.